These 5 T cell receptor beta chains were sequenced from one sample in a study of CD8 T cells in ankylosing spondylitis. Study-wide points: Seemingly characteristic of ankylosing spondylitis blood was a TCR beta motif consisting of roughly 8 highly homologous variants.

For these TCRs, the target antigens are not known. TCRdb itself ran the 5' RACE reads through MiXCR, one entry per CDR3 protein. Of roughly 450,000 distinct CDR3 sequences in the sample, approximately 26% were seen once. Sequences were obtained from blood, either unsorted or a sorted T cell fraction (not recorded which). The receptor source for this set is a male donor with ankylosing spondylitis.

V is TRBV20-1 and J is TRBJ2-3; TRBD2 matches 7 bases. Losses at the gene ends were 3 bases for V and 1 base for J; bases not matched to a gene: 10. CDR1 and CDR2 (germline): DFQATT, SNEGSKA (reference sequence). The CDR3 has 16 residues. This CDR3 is CSARREKILGTDTQYF. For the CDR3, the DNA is TGCAGTGCTAGGCGGGAGAAGATATTGGGCACAGATACGCAGTATTTT.

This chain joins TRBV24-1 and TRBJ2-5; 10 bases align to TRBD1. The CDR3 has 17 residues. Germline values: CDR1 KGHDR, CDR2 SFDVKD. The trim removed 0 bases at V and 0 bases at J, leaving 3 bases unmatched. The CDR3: CATSDLGTGAHQETQYF. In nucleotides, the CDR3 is TGTGCCACCAGTGATTTGGGGACAGGGGCCCACCAAGAGACCCAGTACTTC.

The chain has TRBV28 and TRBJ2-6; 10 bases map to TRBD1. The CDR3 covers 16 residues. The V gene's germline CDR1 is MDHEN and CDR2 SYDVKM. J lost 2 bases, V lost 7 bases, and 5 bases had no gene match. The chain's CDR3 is CASTGTGAAGANVLTF. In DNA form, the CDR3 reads TGTGCCAGCACCGGGACAGGGGCGGCTGGGGCCAACGTCCTGACTTTC.

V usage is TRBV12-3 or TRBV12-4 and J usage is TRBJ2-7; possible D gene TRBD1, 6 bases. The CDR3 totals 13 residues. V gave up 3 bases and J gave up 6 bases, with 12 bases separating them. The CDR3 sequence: CASSLKTGGEQYV. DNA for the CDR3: TGTGCCAGCAGTTTGAAGACAGGCGGCGAGCAGTACGTC.

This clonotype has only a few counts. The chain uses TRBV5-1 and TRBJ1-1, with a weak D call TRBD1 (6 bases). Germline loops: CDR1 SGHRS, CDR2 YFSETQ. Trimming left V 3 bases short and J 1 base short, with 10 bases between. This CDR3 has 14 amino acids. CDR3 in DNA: TGCGCCAGCAGCTCCGGGACACCGAACACTGAAGCTTTCTTT. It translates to CASSSGTPNTEAFF.